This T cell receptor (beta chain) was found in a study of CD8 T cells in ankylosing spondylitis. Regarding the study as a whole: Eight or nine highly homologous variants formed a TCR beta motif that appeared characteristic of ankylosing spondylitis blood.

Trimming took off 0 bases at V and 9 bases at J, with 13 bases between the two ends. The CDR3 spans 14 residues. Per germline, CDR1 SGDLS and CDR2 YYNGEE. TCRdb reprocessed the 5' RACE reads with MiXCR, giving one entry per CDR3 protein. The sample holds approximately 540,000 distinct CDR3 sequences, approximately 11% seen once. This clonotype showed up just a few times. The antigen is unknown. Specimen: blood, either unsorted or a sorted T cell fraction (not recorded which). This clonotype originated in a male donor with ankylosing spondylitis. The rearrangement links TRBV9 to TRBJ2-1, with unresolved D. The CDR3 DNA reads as TGTGCCAGCAGCGTAGCTCCCGACTTCTTTGAGCAGTTCTTC. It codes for CASSVAPDFFEQFF.